This passage covers 24 T cell receptor beta chains from one sample sequenced in a study of blood T cell repertoires in COVID-19. The assay was immunoSEQ multiplex PCR, and TCRdb's table has in-frame clones only and misses some. The sample shows 290,000 or so clones, around 90% of them seen only once. Sequenced sample: PBMCs or T cells enriched from blood (not recorded which). The source is a woman aged 30 to 39 who had recovered from COVID-19.

This chain connects TRBV7-2 to TRBJ2-1; weak D call: TRBD2 (6 bases). Trimming stripped 4 bases from V and 1 base from J, with 11 bases between. Germline V lookup: CDR1 SGHTA, CDR2 FQGNSA. The CDR3 runs to 15 residues. This CDR3 is CASSSRDWSYNEQFF. The CDR3 DNA reads TGTGCCAGCAGCTCCCGGGACTGGTCCTACAATGAGCAGTTCTTC. Together with reference TRBV7-2 and TRBJ2-1, the CDR3 gives the full variable domain: GAGVSQSPSNKVTEKGKDVELRCDPISGHTALYWYRQSLGQGLEFLIYFQGNSAPDKSGLPSDRFSAERTGGSVSTLTIQRTQQEDSAVYLCASSSRDWSYNEQFFGPGTRLTVL.

The chain has TRBV20-1 and TRBJ2-1; D is uncertain. The CDR3 loop spans 10 amino acids. The V end lost 7 bases, the J end lost 4 bases, and 5 bases lay between the germline ends. Germline CDR1 and CDR2: DFQATT and SNEGSKA (reference sequence). CDR3 residues: CSVQYNEQFF. CDR3 nucleotide sequence: TGCAGTGTTCAGTACAATGAGCAGTTCTTC.

The rearrangement uses TRBV4-2 and TRBJ2-7; no reliable D call. V was clipped by 0 bases and J by 4 bases, with 7 bases between them. The germline gives CDR1 LGHNA, CDR2 YNFKEQ. The CDR3 length is 13 residues. This chain's CDR3 is CASSQDLEYEQYF. DNA of the CDR3: TGTGCCAGCAGCCAAGATCTAGAGTACGAGCAGTACTTC.

This clone was seen only once. V is TRBV7-9 and J is TRBJ2-2, with D possibly TRBD2 on 6 matching bases. The CDR3 runs to 17 residues. CDR1 and CDR2 from the germline V gene are SEHNR and FQNEAQ (reference sequence). V was cut by 5 bases and J by 1 base, with 17 bases left in between. The CDR3, as DNA: TGTGCCAGCAGCCCCTCCCGGGCGGGATTGAACACCGGGGAGCTGTTTTTT. Its protein product is CASSPSRAGLNTGELFF.

V gene TRBV19 combines with J gene TRBJ2-5; possibly TRBD1 for D (6 bases). Trimming stripped 10 bases from V and 5 bases from J, with 26 bases between. The CDR3 contains 16 residues. Germline V lookup: CDR1 LNHDA, CDR2 SQIVND (reference sequence). The CDR3 DNA reads as TGTGCCACCTTAAGCCTCCGACAGGAGGCCGGGGAGACCCAGTACTTC. It yields the protein CATLSLRQEAGETQYF. Based on the CDR3 plus reference TRBV19 and TRBJ2-5, the full variable domain is DGGITQSPKYLFRKEGQNVTLSCEQNLNHDAMYWYRQDPGQGLRLIYYSQIVNDFQKGDIAEGYSVSREKKESFPLTVTSAQKNPTAFYLCATLSLRQEAGETQYFGPGTRLLVL.

The table lists this clone with a few counts. The chain recombines TRBV10-3 with TRBJ2-2; 13 bases fit TRBD2. Germline V gene sequence: CDR1 ENHRY, CDR2 SYGVKD. This CDR3 region has 15 residues. The V segment lost 6 bases and the J segment 4 bases; nucleotides outside the gene matches: 2. The CDR3 coding sequence is TGTGCCATCAGAGGGACTAGCGGGACCACCGGGGAGCTGTTTTTT. The encoded protein is CAIRGTSGTTGELFF.

The V and J genes are TRBV6-5 and TRBJ2-7; TRBD2 aligns across 9 bases. The CDR3 is made up of 15 amino acids. CDR1 is MNHEY and CDR2 is SVGAGI in the germline V gene. With 6 bases clipped from V and 5 bases from J, the junction kept 11 bases outside the gene matches. The CDR3 here is CASRINSGSRNEQYF. The CDR3 region has the DNA TGTGCCAGCAGGATCAATAGCGGGAGTCGGAACGAGCAGTACTTC.

The gene calls are TRBV3-1 (or the pseudogene TRBV3-2) and TRBJ2-5; 7 bases are a match to TRBD2. The CDR3 has 17 amino acids. Germline values: CDR1 LGHDT, CDR2 YNNKEL (reference sequence). J was trimmed by 3 bases and V by 1 base; bases with no gene match: 11. This CDR3 is CASSQGGGSEDEETQYF. In nucleotides, the CDR3 is TGTGCCAGCAGCCAAGGAGGCGGGAGTGAGGATGAAGAGACCCAGTACTTC.

V usage is TRBV28 and J usage is TRBJ2-3, with a weak D call TRBD2 (5 bases). The CDR3 runs 14 residues. With 6 bases removed from V and 1 base from J, the gap between germline ends came to 11 bases. Germline CDR1 and CDR2: MDHEN and SYDVKM. The CDR3, as DNA: TGTGCCAGCAGATTAGCGCGCGGCACAGATACGCAGTATTTT. This codes for CASRLARGTDTQYF.

Of note for this clone: One end of the junction does not line up with germline, which may come from a read error. The chain couples TRBV7-6 to TRBJ2-1, with 11 bases identical to TRBD2. This CDR3 contains 17 residues. Germline CDR1 is SGHVS and CDR2 is FNYEAQ. In DNA form, the CDR3 reads TGTGCCAGCAGCATAGCCGTAGCGGGAGGGCTGGGCAATGAGCAGTTCTTC. Its translation is CASSIAVAGGLGNEQFF.

The rearrangement uses TRBV15 and TRBJ1-4, with 10 bases aligning to TRBD1. Per germline, CDR1 LNHNV and CDR2 YYDKDF (reference sequence). The trim removed 1 base at V and 8 bases at J, leaving 7 bases unmatched. The CDR3 runs 16 residues. CDR3 DNA sequence: TGTGCCACCAGCAGAGTATCCGGGACAGGGGACGAAAAACTGTTTTTT. Translated, it gives CATSRVSGTGDEKLFF.

The chain employs TRBV28 and TRBJ1-2; 9 bases match TRBD1. Germline V lookup: CDR1 MDHEN, CDR2 SYDVKM. The CDR3 length is 15 residues. The V and J ends lost 3 bases and 8 bases, in that order; junction bases with no gene match: 10. DNA for the CDR3: TGTGCCAGCAGTTTCCCGGGCTTGGGACAGGGCGGCTACACCTTC. Its translation is CASSFPGLGQGGYTF.

This clone was seen a single time. V gene TRBV9 combines with J gene TRBJ2-2, with a tentative D call TRBD2 (5 bases). Per the germline V gene, CDR1 is SGDLS and CDR2 is YYNGEE. This CDR3 contains 16 residues. Trimming stripped 2 bases from V and 3 bases from J, with 14 bases between. The CDR3 protein is CASSVSGGLHTGELFF. Written as DNA, the CDR3 is TGTGCCAGCAGCGTCTCTGGCGGGCTCCACACCGGGGAGCTGTTTTTT. Together with reference TRBV9 and TRBJ2-2, the CDR3 gives the full variable domain: DSGVTQTPKHLITATGQRVTLRCSPRSGDLSVYWYQQSLDQGLQFLIQYYNGEERAKGNILERFSAQQFPDLHSELNLSSLELGDSALYFCASSVSGGLHTGELFFGEGSRLTVL.

The chain recombines TRBV27 with TRBJ2-7; 9 bases match TRBD1. Germline values: CDR1 MNHEY, CDR2 SMNVEV (reference sequence). This CDR3 contains 15 residues. Losses at the gene ends were 6 bases for V and 2 bases for J; bases not matched to a gene: 8. CDR3 amino acids: CASSRWDRVAYEQYF. The CDR3 DNA reads TGTGCCAGCAGCCGGTGGGACAGGGTCGCCTACGAGCAGTACTTC.

The J gene is TRBJ1-6, the V gene TRBV20-1; D is perhaps TRBD1 (6 bases). V was pared by 3 bases and J by 7 bases, with 16 bases between. The CDR3 spans 15 residues. The germline V gene encodes CDR1 DFQATT and CDR2 SNEGSKA (reference sequence). CDR3 sequence reads: CSASQGNRANSPLHF. The CDR3 DNA is TGCAGTGCTAGTCAGGGAAACAGGGCGAATTCACCCCTCCACTTT.

This clone was counted a few times. J is TRBJ1-4 and V is TRBV4-1; D uncertain. Germline CDR1 MGHRA, CDR2 YSYEKL. V was cut by 4 bases and J by 5 bases, with 8 bases left in between. The CDR3 sequence is 13 residues long. CDR3 region: CASSPLPNEKLFF. As DNA, the CDR3 is TGCGCCAGCAGCCCCCTCCCCAATGAAAAACTGTTTTTT.

V is TRBV9 and J is TRBJ2-2; 12 bases are a match to TRBD2. Germline assignment: CDR1 SGDLS and CDR2 YYNGEE. Trimming cost V 3 bases and J 7 bases; bases outside gene matches: 4. The CDR3 length is 15 residues. CDR3: CASSASGRAHGELFF. CDR3 DNA sequence: TGTGCCAGCAGCGCTAGCGGGAGGGCCCACGGGGAGCTGTTTTTT.

This chain joins TRBV7-9 and TRBJ2-3; D is possibly TRBD2 (7 bases). The CDR3 is 16 amino acids. CDR1 and CDR2 from the germline V gene are SEHNR and FQNEAQ (reference sequence). Trimming cost V 1 base and J 0 bases, with 11 bases left between them. The CDR3 sequence: CASSLVGGPSTDTQYF. DNA for the CDR3: TGTGCCAGCAGCTTAGTCGGGGGGCCTAGCACAGATACGCAGTATTTT.

This clone was recorded once. The rearrangement joins TRBV11-2 to TRBJ2-7, with TRBD1 matching 7 bases. The CDR3 has 16 residues. From germline, CDR1 is SGHAT and CDR2 FQNNGV. Losses at the gene ends were 5 bases for V and 3 bases for J; bases not matched to a gene: 13. The CDR3 sequence: CASSTTRGLNGYEQYF. The CDR3 nucleotides are TGTGCCAGCAGCACGACGAGGGGGCTTAACGGCTACGAGCAGTACTTC.

V gene TRBV6-6 combines with J gene TRBJ2-3; 11 nucleotides line up with TRBD2. The CDR3 is made up of 15 amino acids. V was pared by 8 bases and J by 0 bases, with 4 bases of the junction left unmatched. Germline lookup yields CDR1 MNHNY and CDR2 SVGAGI (reference sequence). The DNA of the CDR3 is TGTGCCAGCCTCAGGACTAGCGGGAGCACAGATACGCAGTATTTT. It translates to CASLRTSGSTDTQYF.

The chain has TRBV29-1 and TRBJ2-3, with 10 nucleotides matching TRBD2. CDR1 SQVTM and CDR2 ANQGSEA come from the germline V gene. The CDR3 is 14 amino acids. The trim removed 6 bases at V and 2 bases at J, leaving 5 bases unmatched. The CDR3 spells CSVTLAGHTDTQYF. The CDR3, as DNA: TGCAGCGTGACACTAGCGGGGCACACAGATACGCAGTATTTT.

The CDR3 bases are TGTGCCAGCAGCTTGGCGGTGTCGGGGGATTCACCCCTCCACTTT. Translated: CASSLAVSGDSPLHF. The chain combines TRBV5-4 with TRBJ1-6; TRBD1 is a possible D gene (5 bases). The V end lost 0 bases, the J end lost 8 bases, and 12 bases lay between the germline ends. Per the germline V gene, CDR1 is SGHNT and CDR2 is YYREEE (reference sequence). The CDR3 is made up of 15 amino acids. Together with reference TRBV5-4 and TRBJ1-6, the CDR3 gives the full variable domain: ETGVTQSPTHLIKTRGQQVTLRCSSQSGHNTVSWYQQALGQGPQFIFQYYREEENGRGNFPPRFSGLQFPNYSSELNVNALELDDSALYLCASSLAVSGDSPLHFGNGTRLTVT.

The rearrangement uses TRBV19 and TRBJ2-1, with a possible D match to TRBD2 (6 bases). This CDR3 contains 16 residues. Germline V CDR1 and CDR2: LNHDA, SQIVND (reference sequence). Trimming stripped 6 bases from V and 6 bases from J, with 21 bases between. Here the CDR3 reads CASRPNGGSNTNEQFF. CDR3 nucleotides: TGTGCCAGTAGGCCGAACGGGGGTTCCAATACCAATGAGCAGTTCTTC.

This clone appeared a single time. The chain links TRBV11-3 to TRBJ2-5, with 8 positions matching TRBD2. Germline assignment: CDR1 SGHNT and CDR2 YENEEA. This CDR3 has 17 amino acids. With V trimmed by 5 bases and J by 3 bases, 14 bases remained unmatched. CDR3: CASSPGGGAKVKETQYF. In DNA, the CDR3 is TGTGCCAGCAGCCCGGGGGGGGGCGCGAAGGTGAAAGAGACCCAGTACTTC.